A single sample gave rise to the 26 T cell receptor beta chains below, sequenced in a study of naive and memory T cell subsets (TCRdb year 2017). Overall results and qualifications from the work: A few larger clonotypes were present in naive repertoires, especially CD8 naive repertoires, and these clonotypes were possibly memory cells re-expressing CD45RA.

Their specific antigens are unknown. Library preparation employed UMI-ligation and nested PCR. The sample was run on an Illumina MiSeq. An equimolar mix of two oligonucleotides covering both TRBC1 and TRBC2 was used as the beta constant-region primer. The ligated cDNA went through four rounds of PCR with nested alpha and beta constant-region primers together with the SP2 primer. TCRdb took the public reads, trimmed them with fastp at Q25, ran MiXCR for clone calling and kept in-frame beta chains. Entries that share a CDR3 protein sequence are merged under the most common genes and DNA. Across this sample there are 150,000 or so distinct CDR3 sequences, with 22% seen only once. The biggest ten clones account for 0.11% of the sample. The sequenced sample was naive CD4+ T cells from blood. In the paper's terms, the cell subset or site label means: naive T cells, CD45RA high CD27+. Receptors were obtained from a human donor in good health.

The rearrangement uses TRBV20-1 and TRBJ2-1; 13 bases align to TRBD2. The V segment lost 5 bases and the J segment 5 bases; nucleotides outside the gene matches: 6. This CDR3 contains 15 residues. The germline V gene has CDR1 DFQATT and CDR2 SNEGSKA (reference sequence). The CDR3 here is CSAETGLAGDNEQFF. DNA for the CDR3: TGCAGTGCTGAAACTGGACTAGCGGGAGACAATGAGCAGTTCTTC.

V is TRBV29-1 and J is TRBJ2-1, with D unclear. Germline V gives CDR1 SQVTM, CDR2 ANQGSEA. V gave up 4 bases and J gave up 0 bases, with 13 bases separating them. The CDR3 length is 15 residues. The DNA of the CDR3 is TGCAGCGTTGCCAGGACCCTAGGCTCCTACAATGAGCAGTTCTTC. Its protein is CSVARTLGSYNEQFF.

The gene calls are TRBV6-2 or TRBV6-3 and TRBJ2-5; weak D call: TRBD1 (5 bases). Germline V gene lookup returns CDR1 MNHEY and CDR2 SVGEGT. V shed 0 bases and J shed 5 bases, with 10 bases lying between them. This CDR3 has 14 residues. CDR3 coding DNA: TGTGCCAGCAGTTACTCCAGGGCGGTTGAGACCCAGTACTTC. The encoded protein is CASSYSRAVETQYF.

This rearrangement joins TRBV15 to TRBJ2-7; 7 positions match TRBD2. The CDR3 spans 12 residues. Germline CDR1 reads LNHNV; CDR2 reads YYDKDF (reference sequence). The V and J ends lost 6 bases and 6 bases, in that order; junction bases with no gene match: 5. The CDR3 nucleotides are TGTGCCACCAGTCGGGAGGCTCGCGAGCAGTACTTC. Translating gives CATSREAREQYF.

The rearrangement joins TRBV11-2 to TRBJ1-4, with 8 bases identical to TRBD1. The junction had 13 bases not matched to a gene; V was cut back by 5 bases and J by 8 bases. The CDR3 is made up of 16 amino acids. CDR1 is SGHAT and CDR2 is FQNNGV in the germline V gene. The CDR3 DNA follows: TGTGCCAGCAGCCCGGATACCGGGACAGGAGGGGAAAAACTGTTTTTT. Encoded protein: CASSPDTGTGGEKLFF.

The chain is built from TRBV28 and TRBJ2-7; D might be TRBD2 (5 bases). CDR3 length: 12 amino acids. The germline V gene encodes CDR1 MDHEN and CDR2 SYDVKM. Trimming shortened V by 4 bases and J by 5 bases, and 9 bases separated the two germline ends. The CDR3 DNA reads TGTGCCAGCAGTTCCCTCGGGAACGAGCAGTACTTC. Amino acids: CASSSLGNEQYF.

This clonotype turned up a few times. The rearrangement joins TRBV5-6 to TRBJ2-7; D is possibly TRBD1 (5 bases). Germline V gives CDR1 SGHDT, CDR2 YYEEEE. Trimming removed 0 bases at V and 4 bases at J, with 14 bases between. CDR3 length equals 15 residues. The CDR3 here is CASSLGPGAPYEQYF. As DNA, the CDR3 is TGTGCCAGCAGCTTGGGGCCTGGGGCTCCGTACGAGCAGTACTTC.

The CDR3 region is CASSPPRGYNEQFF. CDR3 DNA sequence: TGTGCCAGCAGTCCACCCCGGGGTTACAATGAGCAGTTCTTC. The V and J genes are TRBV28 and TRBJ2-1; D possibly corresponds to TRBD2 (5 bases). Germline V gene sequence: CDR1 MDHEN, CDR2 SYDVKM. The ends were cut back, 5 bases at V and 4 bases at J, with 12 bases in the middle. This CDR3 contains 14 residues.

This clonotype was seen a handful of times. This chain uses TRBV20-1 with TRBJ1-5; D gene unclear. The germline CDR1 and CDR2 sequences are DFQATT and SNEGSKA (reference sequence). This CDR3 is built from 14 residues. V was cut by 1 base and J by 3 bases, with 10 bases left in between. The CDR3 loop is CSARVPANNQPQHF. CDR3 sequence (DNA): TGCAGTGCTAGAGTACCAGCCAACAATCAGCCCCAGCATTTT.

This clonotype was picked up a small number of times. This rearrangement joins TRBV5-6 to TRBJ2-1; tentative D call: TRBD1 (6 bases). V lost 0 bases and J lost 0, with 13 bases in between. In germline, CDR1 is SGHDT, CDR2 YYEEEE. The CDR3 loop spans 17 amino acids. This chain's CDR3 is CASSLDRTAPSYNEQFF. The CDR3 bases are TGTGCCAGCAGCTTGGATCGGACAGCTCCCTCCTACAATGAGCAGTTCTTC.

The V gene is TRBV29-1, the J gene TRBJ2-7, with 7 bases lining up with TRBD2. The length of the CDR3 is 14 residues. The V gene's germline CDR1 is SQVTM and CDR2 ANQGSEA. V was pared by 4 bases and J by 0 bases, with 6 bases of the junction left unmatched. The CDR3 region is CSVVGGSNSYEQYF. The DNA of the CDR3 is TGCAGCGTTGTTGGCGGGAGCAACTCCTACGAGCAGTACTTC.

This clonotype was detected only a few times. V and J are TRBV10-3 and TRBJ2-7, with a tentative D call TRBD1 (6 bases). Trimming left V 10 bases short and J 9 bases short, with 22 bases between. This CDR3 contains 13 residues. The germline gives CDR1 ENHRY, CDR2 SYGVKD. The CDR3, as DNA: TGTGCCACTTATCCGCCAACAGGGAACAGGCAGTACTTC. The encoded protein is CATYPPTGNRQYF.

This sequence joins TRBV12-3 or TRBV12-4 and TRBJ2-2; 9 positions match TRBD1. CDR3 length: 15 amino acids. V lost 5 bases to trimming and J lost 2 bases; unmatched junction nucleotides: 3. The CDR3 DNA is TGTGCCAGCAGTCACAGGGGGCGTAACACCGGGGAGCTGTTTTTT. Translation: CASSHRGRNTGELFF.

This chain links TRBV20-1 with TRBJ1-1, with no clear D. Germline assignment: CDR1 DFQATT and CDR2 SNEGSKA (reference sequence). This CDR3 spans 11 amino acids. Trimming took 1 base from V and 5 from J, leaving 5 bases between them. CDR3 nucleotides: TGCAGTGCTAGAGTGGTGACTGAAGCTTTCTTT. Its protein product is CSARVVTEAFF.

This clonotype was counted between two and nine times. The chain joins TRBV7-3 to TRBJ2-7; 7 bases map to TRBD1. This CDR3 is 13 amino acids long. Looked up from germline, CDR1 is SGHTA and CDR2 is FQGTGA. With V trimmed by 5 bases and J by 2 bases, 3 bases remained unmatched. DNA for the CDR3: TGTGCCAGCAGCCGGGACAGCACCTACGAGCAGTACTTC. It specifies CASSRDSTYEQYF.

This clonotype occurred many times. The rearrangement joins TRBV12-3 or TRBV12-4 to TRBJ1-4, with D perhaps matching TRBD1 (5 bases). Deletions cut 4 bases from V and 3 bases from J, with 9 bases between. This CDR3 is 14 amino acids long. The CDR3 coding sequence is TGTGCCAGCAGTTGGGGGAAGGCTAATGAAAAACTGTTTTTT. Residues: CASSWGKANEKLFF.

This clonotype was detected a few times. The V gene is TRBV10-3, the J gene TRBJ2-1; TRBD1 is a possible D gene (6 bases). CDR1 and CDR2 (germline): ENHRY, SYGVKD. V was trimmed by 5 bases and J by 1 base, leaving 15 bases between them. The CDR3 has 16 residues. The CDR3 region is CAISFDRFGSYNEQFF. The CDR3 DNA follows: TGTGCCATCAGTTTCGACAGGTTTGGGTCCTACAATGAGCAGTTCTTC.

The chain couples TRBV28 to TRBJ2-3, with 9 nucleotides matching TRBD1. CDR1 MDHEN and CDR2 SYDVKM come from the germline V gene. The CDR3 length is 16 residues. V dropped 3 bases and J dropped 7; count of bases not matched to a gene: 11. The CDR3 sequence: CASSFGGQGVMNTQYF. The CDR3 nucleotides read TGTGCCAGCAGTTTCGGGGGACAGGGAGTCATGAATACGCAGTATTTT.

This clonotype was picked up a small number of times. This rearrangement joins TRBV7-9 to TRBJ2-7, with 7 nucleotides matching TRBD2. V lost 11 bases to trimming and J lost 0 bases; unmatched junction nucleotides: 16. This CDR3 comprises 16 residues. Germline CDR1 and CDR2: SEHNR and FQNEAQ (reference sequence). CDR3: CAGARPILADSYEQYF. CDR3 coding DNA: TGTGCCGGAGCCCGTCCCATCCTAGCGGACTCCTACGAGCAGTACTTC.

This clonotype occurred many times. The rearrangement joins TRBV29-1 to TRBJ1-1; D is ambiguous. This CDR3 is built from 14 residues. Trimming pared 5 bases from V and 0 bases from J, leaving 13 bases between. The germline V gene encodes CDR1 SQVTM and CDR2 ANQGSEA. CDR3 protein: CSVQVGRMNTEAFF. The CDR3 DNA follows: TGCAGCGTTCAGGTTGGACGCATGAACACTGAAGCTTTCTTT.

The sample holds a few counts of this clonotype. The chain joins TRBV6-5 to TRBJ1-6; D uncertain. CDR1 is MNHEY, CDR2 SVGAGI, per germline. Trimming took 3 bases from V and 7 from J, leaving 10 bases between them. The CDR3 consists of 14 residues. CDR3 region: CASSYWARNSPLHF. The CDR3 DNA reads TGTGCCAGCAGTTATTGGGCAAGGAATTCACCCCTCCACTTT.

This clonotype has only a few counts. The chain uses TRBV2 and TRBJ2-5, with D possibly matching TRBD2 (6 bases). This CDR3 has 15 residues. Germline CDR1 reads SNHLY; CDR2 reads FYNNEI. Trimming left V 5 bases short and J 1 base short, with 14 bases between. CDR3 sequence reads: CASSPPRGFQETQYF. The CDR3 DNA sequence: TGTGCCAGCAGTCCCCCCCGGGGGTTCCAAGAGACCCAGTACTTC. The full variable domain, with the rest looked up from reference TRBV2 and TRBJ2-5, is EPEVTQTPSHQVTQMGQEVILRCVPISNHLYFYWYRQILGQKVEFLVSFYNNEISEKSEIFDDQFSVERPDGSNFTLKIRSTKLEDSAMYFCASSPPRGFQETQYFGPGTRLLVL.

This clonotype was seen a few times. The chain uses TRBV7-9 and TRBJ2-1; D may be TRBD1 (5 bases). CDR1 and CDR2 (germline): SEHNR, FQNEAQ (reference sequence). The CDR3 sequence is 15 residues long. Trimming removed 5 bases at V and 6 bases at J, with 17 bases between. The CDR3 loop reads CASSSPRSQANEQFF. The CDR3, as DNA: TGTGCCAGCAGCAGCCCCCGATCACAGGCCAATGAGCAGTTCTTC.

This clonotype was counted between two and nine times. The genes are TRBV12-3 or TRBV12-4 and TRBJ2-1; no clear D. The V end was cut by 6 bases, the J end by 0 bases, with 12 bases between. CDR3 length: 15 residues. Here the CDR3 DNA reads TGTGCCAGCAGAGATCCGTGGAGCTCCTACAATGAGCAGTTCTTC. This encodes CASRDPWSSYNEQFF.

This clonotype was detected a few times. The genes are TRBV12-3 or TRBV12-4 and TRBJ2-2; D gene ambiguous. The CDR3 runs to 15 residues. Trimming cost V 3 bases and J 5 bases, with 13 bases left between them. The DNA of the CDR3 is TGTGCCAGCAGTTTCGGCGGAGTTCGGACCGGGGAGCTGTTTTTT. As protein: CASSFGGVRTGELFF.

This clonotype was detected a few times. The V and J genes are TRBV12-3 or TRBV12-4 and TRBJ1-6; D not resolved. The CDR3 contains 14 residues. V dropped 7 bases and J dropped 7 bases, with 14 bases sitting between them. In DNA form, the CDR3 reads TGTGCCAGCACTTTTAGCAGCTTGAATTCACCCCTCCACTTT. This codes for CASTFSSLNSPLHF.